The clone carrying this T cell receptor (beta chain) was recorded a few times. What it binds is unknown. This may be a read error, as it is one base from a much larger clone. This entry belongs to a study of neurological immune-mediated disorders. Study observations and caveats: Across subjects, expanded clones had no CDR3 amino acid sequences in common, pointing to private repertoires in all groups. One related-CDR3 cluster, which may be a signature, held the repertoires of 18 of 34 multiple sclerosis patients after phylogenetic grouping.

TCRdb reanalysed the 5' RACE reads using MiXCR and keeps one entry per CDR3 protein. This sample has roughly 100,000 distinct CDR3 sequences; about 3.8% occur once, and the top ten carry around 6%. From germline, CDR1 is SGDLS and CDR2 YYNGEE. CDR3 length equals 14 residues. The sample was PBMCs. This receptor was obtained from a woman aged 18-29 years with multiple sclerosis. The chain uses TRBV9 and TRBJ2-4, with TRBD2 as a possible D gene (5 bases). The CDR3 here is CASSATLAKKIQYF. DNA of the CDR3: TGTGCCAGCAGCGCGACCCTAGCCAAAAAAATTCAGTACTTC.